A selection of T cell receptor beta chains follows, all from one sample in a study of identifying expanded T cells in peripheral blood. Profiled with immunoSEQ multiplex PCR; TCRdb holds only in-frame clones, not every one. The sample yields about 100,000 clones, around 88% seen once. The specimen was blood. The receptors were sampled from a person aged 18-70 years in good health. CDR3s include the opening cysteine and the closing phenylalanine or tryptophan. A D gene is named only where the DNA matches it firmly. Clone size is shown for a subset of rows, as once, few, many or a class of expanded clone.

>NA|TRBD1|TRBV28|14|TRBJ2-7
CASSLFAGGYEQYF
TGTGCCAGCAGTTTATTTGCAGGGGGATACGAGCAGTACTTC
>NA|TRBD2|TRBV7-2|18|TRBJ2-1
CASSLDPSGDPRRNEQFF
TGTGCCAGCAGCTTAGATCCTAGCGGGGACCCAAGGCGGAATGAGCAGTTCTTC
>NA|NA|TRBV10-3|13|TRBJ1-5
CAISEMVDQPQHF
TGTGCCATCAGTGAAATGGTCGATCAGCCCCAGCATTTT
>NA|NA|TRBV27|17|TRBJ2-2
CASSRRRTRSNTGELFF
TGTGCCAGCAGTCGCAGAAGGACGCGATCGAACACCGGGGAGCTGTTTTTT
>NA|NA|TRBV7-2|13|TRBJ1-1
CASSQQDNTEAFF
TGTGCCAGCAGCCAGCAGGACAACACTGAAGCTTTCTTT
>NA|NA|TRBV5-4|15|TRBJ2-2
CASSLDRANTGELFF
TGTGCCAGCAGCTTGGACAGGGCGAACACCGGGGAGCTGTTTTTT
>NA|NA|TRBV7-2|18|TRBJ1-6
CASSLEGQGKALTSPLHF
TGTGCCAGCAGCTTAGAAGGGCAGGGAAAGGCTTTGACGTCACCCCTCCACTTT
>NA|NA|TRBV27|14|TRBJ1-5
CASRFNRDIGPQHF
TGTGCCAGCAGATTTAACCGGGACATAGGGCCCCAGCATTTT
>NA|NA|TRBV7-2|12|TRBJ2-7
CASSLAQGEQYF
TGTGCCAGCAGCTTGGCGCAGGGGGAGCAGTACTTC
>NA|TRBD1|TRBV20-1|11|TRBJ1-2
CSASRGTVLNF
TGCAGTGCTAGCCGGGGGACAGTTCTGAACTTC
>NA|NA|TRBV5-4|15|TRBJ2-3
CASSLGQRHTDTQYF
TGTGCCAGCAGCTTGGGACAGCGTCACACAGATACGCAGTATTTT
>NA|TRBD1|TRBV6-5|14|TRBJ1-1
CATLPGTGYTEAFF
TGTGCCACCCTTCCCGGGACAGGGTACACTGAAGCTTTCTTT
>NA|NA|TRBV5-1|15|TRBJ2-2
CASSPEQGLTGELFF
TGCGCCAGCAGCCCGGAACAGGGTTTGACCGGGGAGCTGTTTTTT
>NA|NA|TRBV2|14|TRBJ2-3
CASSGVTSTDTQYF
TGTGCCAGCAGTGGCGTAACTAGCACAGATACGCAGTATTTT
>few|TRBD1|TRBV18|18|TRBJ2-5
CASSPIRWTGEIEETQYF
TGTGCCAGCTCACCGATCCGTTGGACAGGGGAGATAGAAGAGACCCAGTACTTC
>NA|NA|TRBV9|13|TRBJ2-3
CASSPFRPDTQYF
TGTGCCAGCAGCCCTTTCAGGCCAGATACGCAGTATTTT
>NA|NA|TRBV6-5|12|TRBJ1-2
CASSGSRYGYTF
TGTGCCAGCAGTGGTTCCCGTTATGGCTACACCTTC
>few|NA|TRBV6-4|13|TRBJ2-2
CASSEGNTGELFF
TGTGCCAGCAGTGAGGGGAACACCGGGGAGCTGTTTTTT
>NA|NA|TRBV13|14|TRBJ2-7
CASSYGTQTPEQYF
TGTGCCAGCAGCTACGGGACTCAAACCCCCGAGCAGTACTTC
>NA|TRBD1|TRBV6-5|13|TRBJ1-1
CASSKITTGVPAF
TGTGCCAGCAGTAAAATCACAACAGGGGTCCCAGCCTTT
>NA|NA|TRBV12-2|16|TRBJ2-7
CASREEVELMDYEQYF
TGTGCAAGTCGAGAAGAAGTAGAGTTGATGGACTACGAGCAGTACTTC
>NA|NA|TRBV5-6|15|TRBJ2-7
CASSLGPGSGDEQYF
TGTGCCAGCAGCTTGGGTCCAGGGAGTGGCGACGAGCAGTACTTC
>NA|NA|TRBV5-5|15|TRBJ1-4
CASSLWDSRTEKLFF
TGTGCCAGCAGCTTATGGGACTCCCGAACTGAAAAACTGTTTTTT
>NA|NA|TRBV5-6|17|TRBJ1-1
CASSLEGYRVRDTEAFF
TGTGCCAGCAGCTTGGAGGGGTACAGGGTGAGGGACACTGAAGCTTTCTTT
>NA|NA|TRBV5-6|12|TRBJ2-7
CASSLDSLEQYF
TGTGCCAGCAGCTTGGATAGTCTCGAGCAGTACTTC
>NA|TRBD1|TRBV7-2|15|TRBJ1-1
CASSRGTGGNTEAFF
TGTGCCAGCAGCCGAGGGACAGGGGGTAACACTGAAGCTTTCTTT
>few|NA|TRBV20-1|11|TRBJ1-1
CSATVGTEAFF
TGCAGTGCAACAGTGGGCACTGAAGCTTTCTTT
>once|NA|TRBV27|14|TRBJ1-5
CASSLRYSNQPQHF
TGTGCCAGCAGTTTAAGATATAGCAATCAGCCCCAGCATTTT
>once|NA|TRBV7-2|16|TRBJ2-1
CASRATGSTSYNEQFF
TGTGCCAGCAGGGCAACAGGGTCTACATCCTACAATGAGCAGTTCTTC
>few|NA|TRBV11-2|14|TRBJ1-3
CASSRSLSGNTIYF
TGTGCCAGCAGCCGAAGCCTCTCTGGAAACACCATATATTTT
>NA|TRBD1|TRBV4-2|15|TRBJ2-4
CASSPNDRGGNIQYF
TGTGCCAGCAGCCCGAACGACAGGGGGGGAAACATTCAGTACTTC
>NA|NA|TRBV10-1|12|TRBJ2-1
CASSGQHNEQFF
TGCGCCAGCAGTGGGCAACACAATGAGCAGTTCTTC
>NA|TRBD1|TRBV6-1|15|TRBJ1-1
CASSPRQGRGTEAFF
TGTGCCAGCAGTCCGCGACAGGGGCGAGGCACTGAAGCTTTCTTT
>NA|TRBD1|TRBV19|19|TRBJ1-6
CASSVTALRRQGRHSPLHF
TGTGCCAGTAGTGTGACTGCCCTACGGAGACAGGGCCGGCATTCACCCCTCCACTTT
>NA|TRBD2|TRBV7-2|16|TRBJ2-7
CASSLSGGGALGEQYF
TGTGCCAGCAGCTTATCGGGCGGGGGGGCCCTAGGCGAGCAGTACTTC
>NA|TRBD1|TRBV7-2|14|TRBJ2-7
CASSSWDRGYEQYF
TGTGCCAGCAGCTCATGGGACAGGGGATACGAGCAGTACTTC
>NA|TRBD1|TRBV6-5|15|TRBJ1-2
CASKTPGQGNYGYTF
TGTGCCAGCAAGACACCGGGACAGGGCAACTATGGCTACACCTTC
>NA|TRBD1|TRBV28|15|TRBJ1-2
CASSSTGGFNYGYTF
TGTGCCAGCAGTTCAACAGGGGGCTTTAACTATGGCTACACCTTC
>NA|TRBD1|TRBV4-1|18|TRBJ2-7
CASSQVWTGGVSSYEQYF
TGCGCCAGCAGCCAAGTATGGACAGGGGGCGTAAGCTCCTACGAGCAGTACTTC
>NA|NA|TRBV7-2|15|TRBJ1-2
CASSPSWWGYYGYTF
TGTGCCAGCAGCCCTTCTTGGTGGGGCTACTATGGCTACACCTTC
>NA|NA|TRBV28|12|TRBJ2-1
CASSLSQGLQFF
TGTGCCAGCAGTTTAAGTCAGGGATTGCAGTTCTTC
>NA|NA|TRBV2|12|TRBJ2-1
CASRERVLAAFF
TGTGCCAGCAGAGAGAGGGTCTTGGCGGCGTTCTTC
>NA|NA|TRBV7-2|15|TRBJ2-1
CASSLRWGSYNEQFF
TGTGCCAGCAGCTTACGTTGGGGGTCCTACAATGAGCAGTTCTTC
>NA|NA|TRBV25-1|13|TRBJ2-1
CASERPSYNEQFF
TGTGCCAGCGAACGCCCGTCCTACAATGAGCAGTTCTTC
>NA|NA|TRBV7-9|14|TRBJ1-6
CASSLIDGVAPLHF
TGTGCCAGCAGCTTAATTGATGGGGTGGCACCCCTCCACTTT
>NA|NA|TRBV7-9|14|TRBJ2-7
CASSLETGLYEQYF
TGTGCCAGCAGCTTAGAAACTGGACTCTACGAGCAGTACTTC
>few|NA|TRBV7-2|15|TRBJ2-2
CASSFVRANTGELFF
TGTGCCAGCAGCTTTGTTCGCGCGAACACCGGGGAGCTGTTTTTT
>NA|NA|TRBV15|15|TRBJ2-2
CATSTTGQGTGELFF
TGTGCCACCAGCACGACAGGTCAGGGGACCGGGGAGCTGTTTTTT
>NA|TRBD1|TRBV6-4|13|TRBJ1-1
CASSDGTGGEPFF
TGTGCCAGCAGTGACGGGACAGGGGGCGAGCCTTTCTTT
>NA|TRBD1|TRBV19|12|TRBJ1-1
CATTTGDTEAFF
TGTGCCACCACGACAGGGGATACTGAAGCTTTCTTT
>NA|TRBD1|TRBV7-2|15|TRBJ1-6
CASSFRTGDNSPLHF
TGTGCCAGCAGCTTCCGGACAGGGGATAATTCACCCCTCCACTTT
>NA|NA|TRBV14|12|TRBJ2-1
CASSQDRRTEFF
TGTGCCAGCAGCCAAGATCGAAGGACGGAGTTCTTC
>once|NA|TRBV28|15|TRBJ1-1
CASSSPTEGRFEAFF
TGTGCCAGCAGTTCTCCCACCGAGGGCCGGTTTGAAGCTTTCTTT
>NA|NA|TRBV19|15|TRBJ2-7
CASTERDYKRGEQYF
TGTGCCAGTACGGAACGGGATTATAAACGAGGCGAGCAGTACTTC
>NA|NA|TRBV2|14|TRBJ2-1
CASSEAVRGGEQFF
TGTGCCAGCAGTGAAGCGGTCAGGGGAGGTGAGCAGTTCTTC
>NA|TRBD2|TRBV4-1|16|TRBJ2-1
CASSQVLAGADNEQFF
TGCGCCAGCAGCCAAGTACTAGCGGGGGCCGACAATGAGCAGTTCTTC
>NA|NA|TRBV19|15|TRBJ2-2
CASSIAGRNTGELFF
TGTGCCAGTAGTATTGCAGGGCGAAACACCGGGGAGCTGTTTTTT
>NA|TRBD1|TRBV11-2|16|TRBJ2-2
CASSSRQGNTAGELFF
TGTGCCAGCAGCTCAAGACAGGGGAATACCGCCGGGGAGCTGTTTTTT
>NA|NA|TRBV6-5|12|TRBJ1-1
CASSRGNTEAFF
TGTGCCAGCAGCAGGGGAAACACTGAAGCTTTCTTT
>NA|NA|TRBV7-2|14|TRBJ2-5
CASSLGVRTETQYF
TGTGCCAGCAGCTTAGGGGTCCGAACGGAGACCCAGTACTTC